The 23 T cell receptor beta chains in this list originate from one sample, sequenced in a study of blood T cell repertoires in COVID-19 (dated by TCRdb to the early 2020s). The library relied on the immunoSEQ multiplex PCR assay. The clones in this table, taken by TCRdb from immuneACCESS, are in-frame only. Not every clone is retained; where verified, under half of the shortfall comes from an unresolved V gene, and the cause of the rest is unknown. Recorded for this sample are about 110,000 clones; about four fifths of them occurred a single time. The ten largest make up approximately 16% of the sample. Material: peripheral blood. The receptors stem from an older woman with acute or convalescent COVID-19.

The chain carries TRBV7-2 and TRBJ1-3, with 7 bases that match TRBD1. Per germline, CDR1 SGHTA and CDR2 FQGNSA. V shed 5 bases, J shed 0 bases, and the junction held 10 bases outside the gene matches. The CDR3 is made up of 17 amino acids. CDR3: CASSQGTELRSGNTIYF. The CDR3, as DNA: TGTGCCAGCAGCCAAGGGACAGAGCTTCGCTCTGGAAACACCATATATTTT.

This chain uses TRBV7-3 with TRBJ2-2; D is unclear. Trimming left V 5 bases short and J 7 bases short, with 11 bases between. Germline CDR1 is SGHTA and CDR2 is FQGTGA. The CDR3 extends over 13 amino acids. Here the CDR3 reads CASSPNSDGELFF. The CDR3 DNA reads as TGTGCCAGCAGCCCCAATAGTGACGGGGAGCTGTTTTTT.

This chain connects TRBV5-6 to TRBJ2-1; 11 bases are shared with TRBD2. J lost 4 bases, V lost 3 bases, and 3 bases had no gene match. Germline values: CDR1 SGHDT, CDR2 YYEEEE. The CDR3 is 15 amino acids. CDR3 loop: CASSYLAGGYNEQFF. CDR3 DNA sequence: TGTGCCAGCAGCTACCTAGCGGGGGGTTACAATGAGCAGTTCTTC.

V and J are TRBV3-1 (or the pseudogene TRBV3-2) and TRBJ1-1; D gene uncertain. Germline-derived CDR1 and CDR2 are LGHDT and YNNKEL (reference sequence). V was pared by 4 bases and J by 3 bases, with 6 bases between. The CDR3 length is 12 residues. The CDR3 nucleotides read TGTGCCAGCAGCCGGCTGGACACTGAAGCTTTCTTT. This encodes CASSRLDTEAFF.

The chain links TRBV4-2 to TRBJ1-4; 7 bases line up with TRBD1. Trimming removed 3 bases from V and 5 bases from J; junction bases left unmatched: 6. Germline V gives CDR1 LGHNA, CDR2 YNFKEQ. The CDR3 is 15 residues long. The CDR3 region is CASSHPGGLNEKLFF. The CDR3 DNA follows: TGTGCCAGCAGCCACCCAGGGGGGTTAAATGAAAAACTGTTTTTT.

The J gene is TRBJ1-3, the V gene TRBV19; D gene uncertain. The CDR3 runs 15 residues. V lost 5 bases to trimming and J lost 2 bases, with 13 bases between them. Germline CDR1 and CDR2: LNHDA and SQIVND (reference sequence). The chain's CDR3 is CASSRRGGPGNTIYF. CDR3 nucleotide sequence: TGTGCCAGTAGTCGGCGGGGAGGCCCTGGAAACACCATATATTTT. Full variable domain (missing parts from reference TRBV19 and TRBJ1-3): DGGITQSPKYLFRKEGQNVTLSCEQNLNHDAMYWYRQDPGQGLRLIYYSQIVNDFQKGDIAEGYSVSREKKESFPLTVTSAQKNPTAFYLCASSRRGGPGNTIYFGEGSWLTVV.

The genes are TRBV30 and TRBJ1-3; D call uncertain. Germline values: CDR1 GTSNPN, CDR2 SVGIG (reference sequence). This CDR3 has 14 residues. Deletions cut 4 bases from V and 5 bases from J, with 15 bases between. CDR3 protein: CAWKIDKYRNTIYF. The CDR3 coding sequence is TGTGCCTGGAAAATAGACAAGTACCGAAACACCATATATTTT.

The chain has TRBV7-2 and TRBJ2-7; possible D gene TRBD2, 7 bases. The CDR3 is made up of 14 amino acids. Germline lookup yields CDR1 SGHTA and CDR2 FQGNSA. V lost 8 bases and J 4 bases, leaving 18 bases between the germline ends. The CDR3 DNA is TGTGCCAGCGCAATCCAGGGGAGGGATTACGAGCAGTACTTC. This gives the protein CASAIQGRDYEQYF. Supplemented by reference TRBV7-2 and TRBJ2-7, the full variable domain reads GAGVSQSPSNKVTEKGKDVELRCDPISGHTALYWYRQSLGQGLEFLIYFQGNSAPDKSGLPSDRFSAERTGGSVSTLTIQRTQQEDSAVYLCASAIQGRDYEQYFGPGTRLTVT.

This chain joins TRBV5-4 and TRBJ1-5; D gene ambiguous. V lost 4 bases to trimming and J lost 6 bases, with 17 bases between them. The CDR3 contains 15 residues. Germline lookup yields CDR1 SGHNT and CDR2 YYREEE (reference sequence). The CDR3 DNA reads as TGTGCCAGCAGCCAGGACCCGGGAGGCCTTCAGCCCCAGCATTTT. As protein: CASSQDPGGLQPQHF.

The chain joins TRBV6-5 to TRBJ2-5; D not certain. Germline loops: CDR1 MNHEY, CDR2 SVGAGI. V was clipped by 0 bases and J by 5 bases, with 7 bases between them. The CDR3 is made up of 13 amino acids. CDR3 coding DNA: TGTGCCAGCAGTTACTCGGTAGCCGAGACCCAGTACTTC. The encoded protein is CASSYSVAETQYF.

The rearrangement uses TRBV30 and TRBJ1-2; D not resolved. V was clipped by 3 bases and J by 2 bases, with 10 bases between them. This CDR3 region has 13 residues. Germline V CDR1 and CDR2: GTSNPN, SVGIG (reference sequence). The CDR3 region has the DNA TGTGCCTGGAGCTTAGGCGGAAACTATGGCTACACCTTC. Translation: CAWSLGGNYGYTF. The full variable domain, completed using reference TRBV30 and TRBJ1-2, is SQTIHQWPATLVQPVGSPLSLECTVEGTSNPNLYWYRQAAGRGLQLLFYSVGIGQISSEVPQNLSASRPQDRQFILSSKKLLLSDSGFYLCAWSLGGNYGYTFGSGTRLTVV.

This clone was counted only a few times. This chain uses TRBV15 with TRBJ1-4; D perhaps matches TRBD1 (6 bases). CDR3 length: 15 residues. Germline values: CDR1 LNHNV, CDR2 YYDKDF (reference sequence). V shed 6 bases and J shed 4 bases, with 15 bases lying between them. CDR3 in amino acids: CATRKNGQYNEKLFF. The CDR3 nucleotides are TGTGCCACCAGAAAAAACGGACAGTATAATGAAAAACTGTTTTTT. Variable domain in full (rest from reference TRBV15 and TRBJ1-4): DAMVIQNPRYQVTQFGKPVTLSCSQTLNHNVMYWYQQKSSQAPKLLFHYYDKDFNNEADTPDNFQSRRPNTSFCFLDIRSPGLGDTAMYLCATRKNGQYNEKLFFGSGTQLSVL.

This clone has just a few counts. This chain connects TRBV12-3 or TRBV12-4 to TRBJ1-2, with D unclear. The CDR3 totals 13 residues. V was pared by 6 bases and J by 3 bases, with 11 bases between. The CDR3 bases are TGTGCCAGCAGCCCCGGGTTCCACTATGGCTACACCTTC. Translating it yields CASSPGFHYGYTF.

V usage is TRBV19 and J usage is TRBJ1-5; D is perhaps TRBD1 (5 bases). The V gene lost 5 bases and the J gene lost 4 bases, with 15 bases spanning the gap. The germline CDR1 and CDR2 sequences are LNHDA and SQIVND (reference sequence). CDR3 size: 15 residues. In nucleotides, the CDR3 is TGTGCCAGTAGTCAGGGCACCGTGGGAAATCAGCCCCAGCATTTT. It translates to CASSQGTVGNQPQHF.

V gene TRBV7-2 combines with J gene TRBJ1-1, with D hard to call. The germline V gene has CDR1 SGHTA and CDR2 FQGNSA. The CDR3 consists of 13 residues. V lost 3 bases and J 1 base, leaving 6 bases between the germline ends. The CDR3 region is CASSFSGNTEAFF. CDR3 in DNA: TGTGCCAGCAGCTTCTCAGGGAACACTGAAGCTTTCTTT.

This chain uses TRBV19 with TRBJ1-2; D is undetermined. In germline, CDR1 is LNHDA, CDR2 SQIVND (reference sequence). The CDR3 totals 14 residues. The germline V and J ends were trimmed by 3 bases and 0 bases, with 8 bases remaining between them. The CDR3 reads CASSMTRTNYGYTF. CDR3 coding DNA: TGTGCCAGTAGTATGACGAGGACTAACTATGGCTACACCTTC.

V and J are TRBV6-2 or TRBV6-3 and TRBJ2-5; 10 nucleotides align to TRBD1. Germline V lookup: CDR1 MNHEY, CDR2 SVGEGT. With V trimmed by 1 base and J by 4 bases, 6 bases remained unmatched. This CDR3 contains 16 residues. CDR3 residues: CASSYLGTGVRETQYF. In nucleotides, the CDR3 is TGTGCCAGCAGTTACTTGGGGACAGGGGTTCGAGAGACCCAGTACTTC.

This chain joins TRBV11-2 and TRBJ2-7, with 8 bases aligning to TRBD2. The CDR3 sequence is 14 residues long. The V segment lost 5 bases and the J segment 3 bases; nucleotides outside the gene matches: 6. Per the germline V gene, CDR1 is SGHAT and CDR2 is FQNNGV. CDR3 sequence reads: CASSAQAGGYEQYF. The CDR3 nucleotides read TGTGCCAGCAGCGCGCAGGCGGGGGGCTACGAGCAGTACTTC.

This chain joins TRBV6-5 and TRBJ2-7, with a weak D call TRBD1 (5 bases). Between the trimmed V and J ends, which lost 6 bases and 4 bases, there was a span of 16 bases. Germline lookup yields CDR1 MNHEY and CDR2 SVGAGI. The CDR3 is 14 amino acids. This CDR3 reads CASSQGSSLYEQYF. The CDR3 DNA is TGTGCCAGCAGCCAGGGATCTTCTCTATACGAGCAGTACTTC.

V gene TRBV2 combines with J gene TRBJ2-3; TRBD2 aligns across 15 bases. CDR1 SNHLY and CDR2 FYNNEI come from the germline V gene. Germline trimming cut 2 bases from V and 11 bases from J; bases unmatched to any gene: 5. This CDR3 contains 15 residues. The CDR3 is CASSESGLAGGGQYF. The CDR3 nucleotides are TGTGCCAGCAGTGAATCGGGACTAGCGGGGGGTGGGCAGTATTTT.

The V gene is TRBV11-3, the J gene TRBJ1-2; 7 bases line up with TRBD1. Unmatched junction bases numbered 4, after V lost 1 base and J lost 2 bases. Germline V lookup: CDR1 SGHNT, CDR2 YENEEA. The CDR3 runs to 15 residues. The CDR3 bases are TGTGCCAGCAGCTTAGGCGTACAGGGGAACTATGGCTACACCTTC. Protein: CASSLGVQGNYGYTF. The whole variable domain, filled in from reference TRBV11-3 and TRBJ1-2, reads EAGVVQSPRYKIIEKKQPVAFWCNPISGHNTLYWYLQNLGQGPELLIRYENEEAVDDSQLPKDRFSAERLKGVDSTLKIQPAELGDSAVYLCASSLGVQGNYGYTFGSGTRLTVV.

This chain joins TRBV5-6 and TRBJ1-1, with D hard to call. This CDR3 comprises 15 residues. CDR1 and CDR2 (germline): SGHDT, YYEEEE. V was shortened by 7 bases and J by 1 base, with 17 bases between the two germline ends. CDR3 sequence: CASSWGGIRNTEAFF. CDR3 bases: TGTGCCAGCTCTTGGGGAGGGATCCGGAACACTGAAGCTTTCTTT.

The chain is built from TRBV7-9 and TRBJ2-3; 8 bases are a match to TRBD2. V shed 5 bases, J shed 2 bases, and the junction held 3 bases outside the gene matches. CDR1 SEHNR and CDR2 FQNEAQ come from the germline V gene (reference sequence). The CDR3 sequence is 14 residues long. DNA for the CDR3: TGTGCCAGCAGCCGAGCGGGGGTCACAGATACGCAGTATTTT. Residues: CASSRAGVTDTQYF.